These T cell receptor beta chains were read from a single sample in a study of cytomegalovirus exposure and HLA in healthy donors. The assay was immunoSEQ multiplex PCR, and TCRdb's table has in-frame clones only and misses some. The specimen's table records roughly 71,000 clones. The specimen was PBMCs. The receptor source for this set is a woman aged 40 to 49 in good health and CMV-seropositive. Both conserved end residues are part of each CDR3. A D gene is named only where the DNA matches it firmly.

J: TRBJ2-1; D: NA; V: TRBV6-6; CDR3: CASSYSRRNEQFF; DNA: TGTGCCAGCAGTTACTCGAGGCGTAATGAGCAGTTCTTC
J: TRBJ2-2; D: NA; V: TRBV7-3; CDR3: CASSLRGNTGELFF; DNA: TGTGCCAGCAGCTTACGGGGGAACACCGGGGAGCTGTTTTTT
J: TRBJ2-3; D: NA; V: TRBV4-2; CDR3: CASSQGFQGYSDTQYF; DNA: TGTGCCAGCAGCCAAGGGTTCCAGGGATACTCAGATACGCAGTATTTT
J: TRBJ2-1; D: TRBD2; V: TRBV19; CDR3: CASSTTRAGDNKEQFF; DNA: TGTGCCAGTAGTACGACTAGGGCGGGAGATAACAAGGAGCAGTTCTTC
J: TRBJ2-7; D: NA; V: TRBV6-6; CDR3: CASSYTRSSYEQYF; DNA: TGTGCCAGCAGTTACACTCGAAGCTCCTACGAGCAGTACTTC
J: TRBJ1-4; D: NA; V: TRBV5-6; CDR3: CASSGQRFGEKLFF; DNA: TGTGCCAGCAGCGGACAGCGCTTTGGAGAAAAACTGTTTTTT
J: TRBJ1-2; D: NA; V: TRBV7-2; CDR3: CASSGTGTPGGYGYTF; DNA: TGTGCCAGCAGCGGAACCGGGACACCTGGGGGCTATGGCTACACCTTC
J: TRBJ2-2; D: NA; V: TRBV7-2; CDR3: CASSLGLTTGELFF; DNA: TGTGCCAGCAGCTTAGGCCTAACCACCGGGGAGCTGTTTTTT
J: TRBJ2-7; D: NA; V: TRBV6-5; CDR3: CASSYGPRSSYEQYF; DNA: TGTGCCAGCAGTTACGGCCCAAGGAGCTCCTACGAGCAGTACTTC
J: TRBJ1-1; D: TRBD1; V: TRBV28; CDR3: CASSLITGTGGMNTEAFF; DNA: TGTGCCAGCAGTTTAATTACCGGGACAGGGGGAATGAACACTGAAGCTTTCTTT
J: TRBJ2-1; D: NA; V: TRBV5-6; CDR3: CASSTRGGSYNEQFF; DNA: TGTGCCAGCAGCACGAGGGGGGGGTCCTACAATGAGCAGTTCTTC
J: TRBJ2-1; D: TRBD2; V: TRBV7-9; CDR3: CASSLGTSWNEQFF; DNA: TGTGCCAGCAGCCTCGGGACTAGCTGGAATGAGCAGTTCTTC
J: TRBJ2-2; D: TRBD1; V: TRBV13; CDR3: CASSRGYFGQGNTGELFF; DNA: TGTGCCAGCAGCCGAGGATACTTTGGACAGGGTAACACCGGGGAGCTGTTTTTT
J: TRBJ2-7; D: TRBD1; V: TRBV15; CDR3: CATSSARTGSYEQYF; DNA: TGTGCCACCAGCTCGGCCAGGACAGGGTCCTACGAGCAGTACTTC